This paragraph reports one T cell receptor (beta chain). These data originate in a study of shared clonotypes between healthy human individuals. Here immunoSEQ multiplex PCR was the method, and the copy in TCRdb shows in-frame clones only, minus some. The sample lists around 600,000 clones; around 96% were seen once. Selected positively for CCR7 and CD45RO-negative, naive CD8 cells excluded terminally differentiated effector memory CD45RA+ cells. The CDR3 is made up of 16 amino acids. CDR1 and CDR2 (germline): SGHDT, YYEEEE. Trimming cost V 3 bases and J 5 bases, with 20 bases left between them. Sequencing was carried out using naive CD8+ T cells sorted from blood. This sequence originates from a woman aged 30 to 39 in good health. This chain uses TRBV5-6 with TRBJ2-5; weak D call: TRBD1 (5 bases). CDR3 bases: TGTGCCAGCAGCTCCGCACAACAGGACCCGTTGGAGACCCAGTACTTC. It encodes CASSSAQQDPLETQYF.